This TCR beta chain was obtained from a study of beta chain features in type 1 diabetes. Study-wide points: Sequencing of cDNA might inflate the share of cells that strongly express TCR.

Sequencing targeted expressed TCRB transcripts, as all isolated RNA had been reverse transcribed. Profiled with immunoSEQ multiplex PCR; TCRdb holds only in-frame clones, not every one. The data contain nearly 250,000 clones, 68% of them singletons. Staining for CD45RO/CCR7/CD25/CD127/CD95/CD27 allowed sorting of CD4+ naive, central memory, regulatory and stem cell-like memory cells. The purity of all sorted populations exceeded 95%. In the case of this clone: The target antigen is unknown.

The germline V gene encodes CDR1 MNHEY and CDR2 SVGAGI. CDR3 length equals 14 residues. Trimming cost V 0 bases and J 8 bases, with 11 bases left between them. The material sequenced was naive CD4+ T cells from blood. The source is a young man in good health. This chain uses TRBV6-5 with TRBJ2-4; the D gene could be TRBD1 or TRBD2 (6 bases each). In DNA form, the CDR3 reads TGTGCCAGCAGTTACTCGGAGGGACAATACATTCAGTACTTC. It translates to CASSYSEGQYIQYF.